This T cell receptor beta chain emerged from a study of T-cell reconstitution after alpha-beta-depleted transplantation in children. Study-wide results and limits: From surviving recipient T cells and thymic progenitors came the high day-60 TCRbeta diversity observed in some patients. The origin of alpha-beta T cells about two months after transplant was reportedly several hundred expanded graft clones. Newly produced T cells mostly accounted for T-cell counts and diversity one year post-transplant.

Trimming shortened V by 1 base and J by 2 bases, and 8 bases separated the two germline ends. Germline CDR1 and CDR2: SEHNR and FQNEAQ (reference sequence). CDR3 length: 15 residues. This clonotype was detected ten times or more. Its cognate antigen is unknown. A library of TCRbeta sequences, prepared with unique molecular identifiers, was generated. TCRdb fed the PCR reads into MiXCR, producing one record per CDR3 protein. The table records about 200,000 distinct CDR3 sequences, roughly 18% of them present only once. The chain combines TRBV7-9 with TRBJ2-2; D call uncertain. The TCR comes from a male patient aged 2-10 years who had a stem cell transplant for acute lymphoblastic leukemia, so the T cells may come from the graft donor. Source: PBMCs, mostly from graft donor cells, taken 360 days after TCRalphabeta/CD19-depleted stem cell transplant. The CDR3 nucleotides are TGTGCCAGCAGCTTAGGTCAGCCTAACACCGGGGAGCTGTTTTTT. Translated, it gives CASSLGQPNTGELFF.